This is a list of T cell receptor beta chains from one sample in a study of T cell responses to AZD1222 COVID-19 vaccine. Repertoires were generated with immunoSEQ multiplex PCR, while TCRdb's copy carries only in-frame clones and drops some. Of tens of thousands of clones listed, roughly nine tenths are singletons. The specimen was peripheral blood, collected 28 days after the second AZD1222 dose. The receptor source for this set is an adult who received the AZD1222 COVID-19 vaccine. The CDR3 runs from the conserved cysteine through the conserved F or W. D genes are given only for firm matches. The size entry is marked missing in some rows and otherwise reads once, few, many or a size class.

V gene	D gene	J gene	clone size	CDR3 protein	CDR3 DNA
TRBV7-2	-	TRBJ2-7	-	CASSLGGRVGAEQYF	TGTGCCAGCAGCTTAGGAGGCAGGGTCGGTGCCGAGCAGTACTTC
TRBV11-2	TRBD1	TRBJ2-1	-	CASTRDRERGEQFF	TGTGCCAGCACCCGGGACAGGGAGAGGGGCGAGCAGTTCTTC
TRBV19	TRBD2	TRBJ2-7	once	CASSIDTSGVYEQYF	TGTGCCAGTAGTATAGACACTAGCGGGGTCTACGAGCAGTACTTC
TRBV2	TRBD1	TRBJ2-7	-	CASSMDRGHYEQYF	TGTGCCAGCAGTATGGACAGGGGGCACTACGAGCAGTACTTC
TRBV28	TRBD1	TRBJ1-2	-	CASSLPLTGSYGYTF	TGTGCCAGCAGTCTACCTTTGACAGGGAGTTATGGCTACACCTTC
TRBV9	-	TRBJ1-2	few	CASSVDGGKNYGYTF	TGTGCCAGCAGCGTAGACGGGGGGAAAAACTATGGCTACACCTTC
TRBV19	-	TRBJ1-5	-	CASSKGQKNQPQHF	TGTGCCAGTAGCAAAGGACAGAAAAATCAGCCCCAGCATTTT
TRBV7-2	-	TRBJ2-6	-	CASRQEFAGANVLTF	TGTGCCAGCAGACAAGAGTTCGCTGGGGCCAACGTCCTGACTTTC
TRBV5-1	-	TRBJ1-1	-	CASSQDGLMNTEAFF	TGCGCCAGCAGCCAGGACGGCCTCATGAACACTGAAGCTTTCTTT
TRBV2	-	TRBJ2-7	-	CASSDRQRAYF	TGTGCCAGCAGTGATAGGCAAAGGGCGTACTTC
TRBV18	-	TRBJ1-5	-	CASSPGNSNQPQHF	TGTGCCAGCTCACCAGGTAATAGCAATCAGCCCCAGCATTTT
TRBV30	-	TRBJ1-5	few	CAWSGGGQGNQPQHF	TGTGCCTGGAGTGGGGGCGGGCAGGGTAATCAGCCCCAGCATTTT
TRBV29-1	-	TRBJ1-1	-	CSATGMGDTEAFF	TGCAGCGCTACAGGGATGGGGGACACTGAAGCTTTCTTT
TRBV11-2	-	TRBJ1-2	-	CASSSLRGTDYGYTF	TGTGCCAGCTCTTCCCTCCGGGGTACGGACTATGGCTACACCTTC
TRBV5-1	-	TRBJ2-2	few	CASSLSGTPGTGELFF	TGCGCCAGCAGCTTGTCCGGGACCCCGGGTACCGGGGAGCTGTTTTTT
TRBV7-9	TRBD1	TRBJ2-5	-	CASSYRQGGQETQYF	TGTGCCAGCAGCTACCGACAGGGTGGGCAAGAGACCCAGTACTTC
TRBV7-2	-	TRBJ2-2	-	CASSLSVGTGELFF	TGTGCCAGCAGCCTCAGCGTAGGGACCGGGGAGCTGTTTTTT
TRBV27	-	TRBJ1-6	-	CASTQGSSPLHF	TGTGCCAGCACCCAGGGGAGTTCACCCCTCCACTTT
TRBV7-9	-	TRBJ2-7	-	CASSLGSVTYEQYF	TGTGCCAGCAGCTTAGGGTCAGTAACCTACGAGCAGTACTTC
TRBV18	-	TRBJ1-3	-	CASSPNGDTGNTIYF	TGTGCCAGCTCACCAAACGGGGATACTGGAAACACCATATATTTT
TRBV19	-	TRBJ1-5	-	CASAQVNQPQHF	TGTGCCAGTGCACAGGTGAATCAGCCCCAGCATTTT
TRBV10-2	-	TRBJ2-7	-	CASSVETSSSYEQYF	TGCGCCAGCAGTGTCGAGACGAGCAGCTCCTACGAGCAGTACTTC
TRBV7-2	TRBD1	TRBJ1-1	-	CASSAGTANTEAFF	TGTGCCAGCAGCGCCGGGACAGCGAACACTGAAGCTTTCTTT
TRBV18	TRBD1	TRBJ1-3	-	CASSPSQGRSGNTIYF	TGTGCCAGCTCACCGTCACAGGGGCGCTCTGGAAACACCATATATTTT
TRBV3-1/TRBV3-2	TRBD1	TRBJ2-1	-	CASSQSGTGRHEQFF	TGTGCCAGCAGCCAATCCGGGACAGGGAGACATGAGCAGTTCTTC
TRBV4-2	-	TRBJ1-1	-	CASSQVGAGTLNTEAFF	TGTGCCAGCAGCCAAGTAGGGGCAGGAACCCTGAACACTGAAGCTTTCTTT
TRBV27	TRBD1	TRBJ2-7	-	CASSWDRGREQYF	TGTGCCAGCAGTTGGGACAGGGGGCGCGAGCAGTACTTC
TRBV20-1	TRBD1	TRBJ1-2	once	CSASPGQGADGYTF	TGCAGTGCTAGTCCGGGACAGGGGGCGGATGGCTACACCTTC
TRBV5-4	TRBD1	TRBJ2-5	-	CASSSQGAQETQYF	TGTGCCAGCAGTTCACAGGGGGCTCAAGAGACCCAGTACTTC
TRBV5-1	TRBD2	TRBJ2-5	-	CASSLTSGGTGETQYF	TGCGCCAGCAGCTTAACTAGCGGGGGTACCGGGGAGACCCAGTACTTC
TRBV14	-	TRBJ1-1	-	CASSPPRWGGTEAFF	TGTGCCAGCAGCCCTCCTAGGTGGGGAGGAACTGAAGCTTTCTTT
TRBV9	-	TRBJ2-5	-	CASSVPGGPRETQYF	TGTGCCAGCAGCGTCCCCGGGGGGCCGAGGGAGACCCAGTACTTC
TRBV19	TRBD2	TRBJ2-7	-	CASSDSFSGGSTEQYF	TGTGCCAGTAGTGACTCCTTCAGCGGGGGTTCAACCGAGCAGTACTTC
TRBV18	-	TRBJ1-1	-	CASSPPGRGSVGAFF	TGTGCCAGCTCACCACCGGGCAGGGGAAGCGTTGGGGCTTTCTTT
TRBV28	-	TRBJ2-7	-	CASSIQGTLRTYEQYF	TGTGCCAGCAGCATCCAGGGGACGCTTAGAACCTACGAGCAGTACTTC
TRBV2	-	TRBJ1-1	-	CASSEARGRGMITEAFF	TGTGCCAGCAGTGAAGCGAGAGGTAGAGGGATGATCACTGAAGCTTTCTTT
TRBV6-5	-	TRBJ2-2	-	CASSFGVDTGELFF	TGTGCCAGCAGTTTCGGTGTTGACACCGGGGAGCTGTTTTTT
TRBV6-5	-	TRBJ2-1	-	CASSLGSAGNEQFF	TGTGCCAGCAGTCTAGGGAGCGCCGGCAATGAGCAGTTCTTC
TRBV6-5	-	TRBJ1-1	-	CASSRGGDRTEAFF	TGTGCCAGCAGCCGGGGGGGGGATCGCACTGAAGCTTTCTTT
TRBV6-4	TRBD1	TRBJ1-2	-	CASSGQAGTGVYGYTF	TGTGCCAGCAGTGGTCAAGCCGGGACAGGTGTCTATGGCTACACCTTC
TRBV4-2	-	TRBJ2-1	-	CASSQEVRVPYNEQFF	TGTGCCAGCAGCCAAGAGGTGAGGGTCCCCTACAATGAGCAGTTCTTC
TRBV4-1	-	TRBJ1-6	-	CASSQEYQVVTALHF	TGCGCCAGCAGCCAAGAGTACCAGGTCGTTACGGCCCTCCACTTT
TRBV5-4	TRBD1	TRBJ2-7	-	CASSLEGTGREQYF	TGTGCCAGCAGCTTGGAGGGGACAGGGCGCGAGCAGTACTTC
TRBV19	TRBD1	TRBJ1-2	-	CASSFGQGTSYGYTF	TGTGCCAGTAGTTTCGGACAGGGAACTAGCTATGGCTACACCTTC
TRBV5-1	-	TRBJ1-2	-	CASSLDGLDYGYTF	TGCGCCAGCAGCTTGGATGGGCTCGACTATGGCTACACCTTC
TRBV19	TRBD1	TRBJ2-7	-	CASRARTGRDYEQYF	TGTGCCAGTAGAGCTCGGACAGGGCGAGACTACGAGCAGTACTTC
TRBV18	TRBD1	TRBJ1-2	once	CASSPGVGTGRFNGYTF	TGTGCCAGCTCACCCGGGGTCGGGACAGGGCGTTTCAATGGCTACACCTTC
TRBV11-2	-	TRBJ2-7	-	CASSLRQRASYEQYF	TGTGCCAGCAGCTTGCGGCAGAGAGCCTCCTACGAGCAGTACTTC
TRBV11-2	-	TRBJ1-2	-	CASSLAGSRRGYTF	TGTGCCAGCAGCTTAGCAGGGTCTCGTCGGGGCTACACCTTC
TRBV4-2	TRBD2	TRBJ2-1	-	CASSHGGARNEQFF	TGTGCCAGCAGCCACGGGGGGGCTAGGAATGAGCAGTTCTTC
TRBV4-2	-	TRBJ1-4	-	CASSREPGSANEKLFF	TGTGCCAGCAGCCGAGAGCCAGGGTCCGCTAATGAAAAACTGTTTTTT
TRBV7-8	-	TRBJ1-5	-	CASSLGGVSNQPQHF	TGTGCCAGCAGCTTAGGCGGGGTCAGCAATCAGCCCCAGCATTTT
TRBV12-3/TRBV12-4	-	TRBJ2-5	-	CASSLRKIGWQYF	TGTGCCAGCAGTTTAAGGAAGATCGGCTGGCAGTACTTC
TRBV6-5	-	TRBJ1-4	once	CASKTDLANEKLFF	TGTGCCAGTAAAACGGATTTGGCTAATGAAAAACTGTTTTTT
TRBV28	-	TRBJ1-2	-	CASSFAPLYGYTF	TGTGCCAGCAGTTTCGCACCGCTCTATGGCTACACCTTC
TRBV11-3	-	TRBJ1-1	-	CASSLGRTEAFF	TGTGCCAGCAGCTTAGGGCGGACCGAAGCTTTCTTT
TRBV27	TRBD1	TRBJ2-1	-	CASSLDRDTYNEQFF	TGTGCCAGCAGTCTTGACAGGGATACCTACAATGAGCAGTTCTTC
TRBV5-1	-	TRBJ2-2	-	CASSPGRQNTGELFF	TGCGCCAGCAGCCCAGGGCGACAGAACACCGGGGAGCTGTTTTTT
TRBV6-2/TRBV6-3	-	TRBJ2-7	once	CASSSNYEQYF	TGTGCCAGCAGTTCAAACTACGAGCAGTACTTC